This T cell receptor (beta chain) was captured in a study of human T cells and chemical hapten exposure. The wider study: Patches that contained 0.01% DPC were applied to the upper back and read at 6 days.

Time point here: patch test 2, 6 weeks after DPC sensitization. Regarding treatment: therapeutic diphenylcyclopropenone sensitization with weekly scalp DPC. The authors' total RNA extraction used unfractionated whole blood. TCRdb re-called the RACE reads through MiXCR, storing one row per CDR3 protein. The sample records 95,000 or so distinct CDR3 sequences, roughly an eighth being singletons. The V gene lost 3 bases and the J gene lost 5 bases, with 10 bases spanning the gap. CDR3 length equals 12 residues. Germline V lookup: CDR1 SQVTM, CDR2 ANQGSEA. The sequence was collected from a middle-aged woman with alopecia areata. Some clones in this sample may be carry-over from other donors' samples. The source was whole blood, collected in connection with sensitization to the hapten diphenylcyclopropenone (DPC). The V and J genes are TRBV29-1 and TRBJ1-2, with D unresolved. CDR3 region: CSVDGGDYGYTF. In DNA, the CDR3 is TGCAGCGTTGATGGCGGAGATTATGGCTACACCTTC.